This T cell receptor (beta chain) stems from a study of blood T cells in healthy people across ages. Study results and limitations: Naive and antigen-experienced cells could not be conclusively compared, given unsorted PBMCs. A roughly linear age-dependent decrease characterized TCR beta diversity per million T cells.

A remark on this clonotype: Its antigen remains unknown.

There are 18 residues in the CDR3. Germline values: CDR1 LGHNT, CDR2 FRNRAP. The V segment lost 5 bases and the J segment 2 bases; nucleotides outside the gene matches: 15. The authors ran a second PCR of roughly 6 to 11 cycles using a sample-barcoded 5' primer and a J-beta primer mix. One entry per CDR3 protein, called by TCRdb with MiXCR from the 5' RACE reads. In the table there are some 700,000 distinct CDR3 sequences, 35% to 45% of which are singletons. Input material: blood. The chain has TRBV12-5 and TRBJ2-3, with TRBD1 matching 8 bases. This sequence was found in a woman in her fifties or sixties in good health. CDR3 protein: CASGTTPDGTGYTDTQYF. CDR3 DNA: TGTGCTAGTGGTACTACGCCCGACGGGACAGGATACACAGATACGCAGTATTTT.